Listed below are T cell receptor beta chains from one sample, sequenced in a study of T cells after posttransplantation cyclophosphamide. Measured with immunoSEQ multiplex PCR; TCRdb has only the in-frame clones, and not every one. The repertoire has some 54,000 clones, 85% to 95% of them found once; the top ten carry 2.5% to 3%. Sequences were obtained from PBMCs. These receptors all come from a woman aged 25 to 39 in good health and a related stem cell transplant donor. Each CDR3 is given with its conserved first and last residue. The order of the fields is D gene, J gene, V gene, CDR3 length, clone size, CDR3 DNA, CDR3 protein. A D gene is named only where the DNA matches it firmly. Clone size is not always given. Where it is, it says once, few, many or a class for expanded clones.

d_call: NA
j_call: TRBJ2-5
v_call: TRBV18
cdr3_length: 13
clone_size: NA
cdr3_nt: TGTGCCAGCTCCTCAGGGTACCAAGAGACCCAGTACTTC
cdr3_aa: CASSSGYQETQYF

d_call: TRBD1
j_call: TRBJ1-3
v_call: TRBV5-4
cdr3_length: 15
clone_size: NA
cdr3_nt: TGTGCCAGCAGCACTACAGGGGGGTCTGGAAACACCATATATTTT
cdr3_aa: CASSTTGGSGNTIYF

d_call: NA
j_call: TRBJ1-4
v_call: TRBV6-1
cdr3_length: 14
clone_size: few
cdr3_nt: TGTGCCAGCAGTGAATCTCATACGGATGAAAAACTGTTTTTT
cdr3_aa: CASSESHTDEKLFF

d_call: TRBD1
j_call: TRBJ1-1
v_call: TRBV28
cdr3_length: 16
clone_size: NA
cdr3_nt: TGTGCCAGCAGTTTAATTCAGGGGGCAGGACGGACTGAAGCTTTCTTT
cdr3_aa: CASSLIQGAGRTEAFF

d_call: NA
j_call: TRBJ1-1
v_call: TRBV21-1
cdr3_length: 15
clone_size: NA
cdr3_nt: TGTGCCAGCAGCAAAGGGGGACAGAAGAACACTGAAGCTTTCTTT
cdr3_aa: CASSKGGQKNTEAFF

d_call: NA
j_call: TRBJ2-1
v_call: TRBV4-2
cdr3_length: 15
clone_size: NA
cdr3_nt: TGTGCCAGCAGCCGACCTTCGGGACACAGCGATGAGCAGTTCTTC
cdr3_aa: CASSRPSGHSDEQFF

d_call: NA
j_call: TRBJ1-1
v_call: TRBV7-9
cdr3_length: 17
clone_size: NA
cdr3_nt: TGTGCCAGCAGCTTGGGCCCCTTTGGGGGGGATAGCTTCTGGGCTTTCTTT
cdr3_aa: CASSLGPFGGDSFWAFF

d_call: NA
j_call: TRBJ1-1
v_call: TRBV21-1
cdr3_length: 20
clone_size: NA
cdr3_nt: TGTGCCAGCAGCAGCAAAATCCGAGGGAAACCAGGGGTTTGGAACACTGAAGCTTTCTTT
cdr3_aa: CASSSKIRGKPGVWNTEAFF

d_call: NA
j_call: TRBJ1-3
v_call: TRBV5-1
cdr3_length: 15
clone_size: NA
cdr3_nt: TGCGCCAGCAGCCGCTCCAGGGCTTCAGGAAACACCATATATTTT
cdr3_aa: CASSRSRASGNTIYF

d_call: NA
j_call: TRBJ1-2
v_call: TRBV5-1
cdr3_length: 13
clone_size: NA
cdr3_nt: TGCGCCAGCAGCTTGGACAGCAACTATGGCTACACCTTC
cdr3_aa: CASSLDSNYGYTF

d_call: TRBD2
j_call: TRBJ2-2
v_call: TRBV9
cdr3_length: 17
clone_size: NA
cdr3_nt: TGTGCCAGCAGCTCAAGGGGACTAGCGGGGAACACCGGGGAGCTGTTTTTT
cdr3_aa: CASSSRGLAGNTGELFF

d_call: TRBD2
j_call: TRBJ2-7
v_call: TRBV10-2
cdr3_length: 15
clone_size: once
cdr3_nt: TGCGCCAGCATTACGACTAGCGGTGAACCCTACGAGCAGTACTTC
cdr3_aa: CASITTSGEPYEQYF

d_call: TRBD2
j_call: TRBJ2-7
v_call: TRBV9
cdr3_length: 15
clone_size: NA
cdr3_nt: TGTGCCAGCAGCCCGAGGACTAGCGGAGTCTACGAGCAGTACTTC
cdr3_aa: CASSPRTSGVYEQYF

d_call: TRBD1
j_call: TRBJ2-7
v_call: TRBV6-5
cdr3_length: 16
clone_size: NA
cdr3_nt: TGTGCCAGCAGTTACTCCCGACAGGGGGCGTTTTCCGAGCAGTACTTC
cdr3_aa: CASSYSRQGAFSEQYF

d_call: NA
j_call: TRBJ1-1
v_call: TRBV4-2
cdr3_length: 13
clone_size: NA
cdr3_nt: TGTGCCAGCAGCCAAGTTAGATTCACTGAAGCTTTCTTT
cdr3_aa: CASSQVRFTEAFF

d_call: TRBD1
j_call: TRBJ2-2
v_call: TRBV10-3
cdr3_length: 14
clone_size: NA
cdr3_nt: TGTGCCATCACAGACAGGGGTGACACCGGGGAGCTGTTTTTT
cdr3_aa: CAITDRGDTGELFF

d_call: NA
j_call: TRBJ1-2
v_call: TRBV6-6
cdr3_length: 16
clone_size: NA
cdr3_nt: TGTGCCAGCAGTAGAGAAACCGGGAGCCAGATTCGGGGCTACACCTTC
cdr3_aa: CASSRETGSQIRGYTF

d_call: NA
j_call: TRBJ1-2
v_call: TRBV7-2
cdr3_length: 14
clone_size: NA
cdr3_nt: TGTGCCAGCAGCTCGTACGGGTCAGACTATGGCTACACCTTC
cdr3_aa: CASSSYGSDYGYTF

d_call: NA
j_call: TRBJ2-7
v_call: TRBV18
cdr3_length: 15
clone_size: NA
cdr3_nt: TGTGCCAGCTCACCCCTTGGGACACCTGCCTACGAGCAGTACTTC
cdr3_aa: CASSPLGTPAYEQYF

d_call: NA
j_call: TRBJ2-7
v_call: TRBV7-2
cdr3_length: 18
clone_size: NA
cdr3_nt: TGTGCCAGCAGCTCAGCCCTCGGGGAGGCGAAAAAAACCTACGAGCAGTACTTC
cdr3_aa: CASSSALGEAKKTYEQYF

d_call: NA
j_call: TRBJ1-2
v_call: TRBV5-6
cdr3_length: 17
clone_size: NA
cdr3_nt: TGTGCCAGCAGCTTGGCCAATTCGTACAGGGAATGGTATGGCTACACCTTC
cdr3_aa: CASSLANSYREWYGYTF

d_call: TRBD2
j_call: TRBJ2-7
v_call: TRBV9
cdr3_length: 15
clone_size: NA
cdr3_nt: TGTGCCAGCAGCCTCGGTGCGGGGGGGCAGTACGAGCAGTACTTC
cdr3_aa: CASSLGAGGQYEQYF

d_call: NA
j_call: TRBJ2-7
v_call: TRBV18
cdr3_length: 15
clone_size: NA
cdr3_nt: TGTGCCAGCTCACCACGAAGGGGGGGGGCCTACGAGCAGTACTTC
cdr3_aa: CASSPRRGGAYEQYF

d_call: NA
j_call: TRBJ2-3
v_call: TRBV7-2
cdr3_length: 18
clone_size: NA
cdr3_nt: TGTGCCAGCAGCTTAGCGGAGTTCTGGGGGGGGCTCACAGATACGCAGTATTTT
cdr3_aa: CASSLAEFWGGLTDTQYF

d_call: NA
j_call: TRBJ2-5
v_call: TRBV6-8
cdr3_length: 20
clone_size: NA
cdr3_nt: TGTGCCAGCAGTTACACCACTATGAACCATTCGAGAAGGCGCGGAGAGACCCAGTACTTC
cdr3_aa: CASSYTTMNHSRRRGETQYF

d_call: NA
j_call: TRBJ2-7
v_call: TRBV4-2
cdr3_length: 15
clone_size: NA
cdr3_nt: TGTGCCAGCAGCCAAGACTTAGGGGGTCCCTACGAGCAGTACTTC
cdr3_aa: CASSQDLGGPYEQYF

d_call: TRBD1
j_call: TRBJ1-1
v_call: TRBV13
cdr3_length: 16
clone_size: NA
cdr3_nt: TGTGCCAGCAGCTCGGGACAGGGGAGGGGAGGCACTGAAGCTTTCTTT
cdr3_aa: CASSSGQGRGGTEAFF

d_call: NA
j_call: TRBJ1-6
v_call: TRBV10-1
cdr3_length: 15
clone_size: few
cdr3_nt: TGCGCCAGCAGTGATGGGGGGACCGGGAATTCACCCCTCCACTTT
cdr3_aa: CASSDGGTGNSPLHF

d_call: TRBD1
j_call: TRBJ2-7
v_call: TRBV7-2
cdr3_length: 13
clone_size: once
cdr3_nt: TGTGCCAGCAGCTTCGACAGGGGGGGCGAGCAGTACTTC
cdr3_aa: CASSFDRGGEQYF

d_call: NA
j_call: TRBJ1-6
v_call: TRBV27
cdr3_length: 14
clone_size: NA
cdr3_nt: TGTGCCAGCAGAACCCCGGGTCGTAATTCACCCCTCCACTTT
cdr3_aa: CASRTPGRNSPLHF

d_call: NA
j_call: TRBJ1-5
v_call: TRBV18
cdr3_length: 13
clone_size: NA
cdr3_nt: TGTGCCAGCTCACCGGGGCTCGCGGAGTCCCAGCATTTT
cdr3_aa: CASSPGLAESQHF